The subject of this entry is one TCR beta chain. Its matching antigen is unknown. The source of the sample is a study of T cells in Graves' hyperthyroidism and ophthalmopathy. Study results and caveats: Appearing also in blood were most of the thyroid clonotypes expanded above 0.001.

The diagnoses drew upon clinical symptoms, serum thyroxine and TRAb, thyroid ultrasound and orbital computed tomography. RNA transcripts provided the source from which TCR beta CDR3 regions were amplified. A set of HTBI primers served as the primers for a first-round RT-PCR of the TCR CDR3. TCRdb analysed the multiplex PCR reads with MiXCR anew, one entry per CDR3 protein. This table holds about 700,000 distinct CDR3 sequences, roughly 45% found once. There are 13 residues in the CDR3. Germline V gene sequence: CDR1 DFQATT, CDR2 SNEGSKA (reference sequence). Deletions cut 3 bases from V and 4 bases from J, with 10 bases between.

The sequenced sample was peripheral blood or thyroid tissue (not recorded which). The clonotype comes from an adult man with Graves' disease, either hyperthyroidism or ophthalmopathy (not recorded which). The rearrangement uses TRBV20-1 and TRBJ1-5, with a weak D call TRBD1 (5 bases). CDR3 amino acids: CSASTGENQPQHF. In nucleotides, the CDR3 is TGCAGTGCTAGTACAGGCGAAAATCAGCCCCAGCATTTT.